This T cell receptor beta chain was retrieved from a study of blood T cell repertoires in COVID-19. Study as a whole: Sites across the United States, Italy and Spain contributed samples from acute and convalescent COVID-19. T cells, B-cell-depleted T cells, or PBMCs supplied cDNA or gDNA.

How the authors handled the data: Estimation of nucleated cell counts relied on the amplification of reference gene primers. The protocol was immunoSEQ multiplex PCR, while the TCRdb copy is restricted to in-frame clones and leaves out a portion. The D gene and trimming were derived from the DNA, and the V and J assignments and clone size from that table. Here the sample spans 90,000 or so clones, approximately 87% being singletons. V lost 4 bases, J lost 8 bases, and 6 bases stayed unmatched. CDR1 SGHAT and CDR2 FQNNGV come from the germline V gene. The CDR3 spans 14 residues. The receptor comes from a human donor in a cohort sampled during active COVID-19. The chain has TRBV11-2 and TRBJ1-4, with 8 bases lining up with TRBD1. The material sequenced was peripheral blood. CDR3 in amino acids: CASSYDRGGEKLFF. As DNA, the CDR3 is TGTGCCAGCAGCTACGACAGGGGTGGCGAAAAACTGTTTTTT. The full variable domain, its missing parts supplied by reference TRBV11-2 and TRBJ1-4, is EAGVAQSPRYKIIEKRQSVAFWCNPISGHATLYWYQQILGQGPKLLIQFQNNGVVDDSQLPKDRFSAERLKGVDSTLKIQPAKLEDSAVYLCASSYDRGGEKLFFGSGTQLSVL.